This TCR beta chain was sequenced for a study of OX40 agonist ivuxolimab in advanced cancers. Study-level points and caveats: Partly responding patients at 0.1-3.0 mg/kg showed some of the smallest clonal expansion.

In regard to this clone: Its specificity is not known.

Generated by immunoSEQ multiplex PCR, the TCRdb table keeps only in-frame clones and is missing some. This table holds some 100,000 clones, 70% to 90% found once. Germline CDR1 reads MNHNS; CDR2 reads SASEGT. CDR3 length: 15 amino acids. The trim removed 3 bases at V and 3 bases at J, leaving 7 bases unmatched. The TCR was taken from an adult with an advanced solid tumor such as melanoma, head and neck, liver or kidney cancer. The chain uses TRBV6-1 and TRBJ2-5, with 7 bases identical to TRBD1. The starting material was CD4+ or CD8+ T cells sorted from blood, obtained in a trial of the OX40 agonist ivuxolimab. CDR3 sequence reads: CASSDRDRDKETQYF. CDR3 sequence (DNA): TGTGCCAGCAGTGACCGGGACAGAGATAAAGAGACCCAGTACTTC.